The present T cell receptor (beta chain) was sequenced within a study of blood T cell repertoires in COVID-19. The wider study: Acute-phase and convalescent COVID-19 samples originated in the United States, Italy and Spain. T cells, B-cell-depleted T cells, or PBMCs provided the cDNA or gDNA that served as material.

As handled by the study authors: From reference gene primer amplification, estimates of nucleated cell counts were derived. TCRdb's copy holds only in-frame clones and misses some; the assay was immunoSEQ multiplex PCR. V and J calls and clone size follow that table, whereas D and trimming were derived from the DNA. The sample consists of over 200,000 clones, more than 70% of them appearing once. V was trimmed by 0 bases and J by 14 bases, leaving 7 bases between them. The germline CDR1 and CDR2 sequences are SQVTM and ANQGSEA. The CDR3 extends over 9 amino acids. The rearrangement links TRBV29-1 to TRBJ1-2; tentatively, D is TRBD1 (6 bases). This clonotype was obtained from a man in his forties with active or convalescent COVID-19. Sequenced: peripheral blood. The CDR3 DNA follows: TGCAGCGTTGAAGAAGGACAGACCTTC. This encodes CSVEEGQTF. Variable domain in full (rest from reference TRBV29-1 and TRBJ1-2): SAVISQKPSRDICQRGTSLTIQCQVDSQVTMMFWYRQQPGQSLTLIATANQGSEATYESGFVIDKFPISRPNLTFSTLTVSNMSPEDSSIYLCSVEEGQTFGSGTRLTVV.